The 22 T cell receptor beta chains listed next were all sequenced from one sample in a study of naive and memory T cell subsets (dated by TCRdb to the late 2010s). Library construction relied on 5' RACE. Sequencing was carried out with an Illumina MiSeq. The ligated cDNA was amplified in four rounds of PCR with nested alpha and beta constant region primers together with the SP2 primer. In TCRdb, the public reads were trimmed at Q25 with fastp and aligned with MiXCR, with productive beta chains retained. Identical CDR3 proteins give one entry, which carries the most common genes and DNA. The sample includes 50,000 to 65,000 distinct CDR3 sequences, with about 7.1% observed a single time. Of the sample, nearly 10% falls within the top ten clones. Using 3' ligation of a UMI-containing oligonucleotide to TCR cDNA, the study laid out a robust and sensitive protocol to amplify, sequence and analyze TCRs.

Receptor source: a female donor in good health.

The rearrangement joins TRBV11-2 to TRBJ1-2; 11 positions agree with TRBD1. The CDR3 loop spans 14 amino acids. Unmatched junction bases numbered 2, after V lost 5 bases and J lost 3 bases. Germline lookup yields CDR1 SGHAT and CDR2 FQNNGV. The chain's CDR3 is CASSTGQGDYGYTF. In nucleotides, the CDR3 is TGTGCCAGCAGCACGGGACAGGGGGACTATGGCTACACCTTC.

On this clonotype: A read error may explain this, as a much larger clone is one base away. The chain has TRBV28 and TRBJ1-6; no clear D gene. Germline CDR1 is MDHEN and CDR2 is SYDVKM. Trimming removed 7 bases from V and 7 bases from J, with 8 bases in between. This CDR3 comprises 12 residues. CDR3 in amino acids: CASTKRNSPLHF. The DNA of the CDR3 is TGTGCCAGCACCAAACGGAATTCACCCCTCCACTTT.

This sequence joins TRBV5-4 and TRBJ1-1; 10 bases are shared with TRBD1. Per the germline V gene, CDR1 is SGHNT and CDR2 is YYREEE (reference sequence). V shed 5 bases and J 2 bases; nucleotides not matched to a gene: 3. The length of the CDR3 is 14 residues. Written as DNA, the CDR3 is TGTGCCAGCAGATGGACAGGGGGAAACACTGAAGCTTTCTTT. It is translated as CASRWTGGNTEAFF.

This clonotype has only a few counts. The chain is built from TRBV11-2 and TRBJ2-7; D is unclear. With 2 bases removed from V and 1 base from J, the gap between germline ends came to 6 bases. Germline V gene data show CDR1 as SGHAT and CDR2 as FQNNGV. This CDR3 is 13 amino acids long. The CDR3 sequence: CASSLWVSYEQYF. The CDR3 DNA reads as TGTGCCAGCAGCTTATGGGTATCCTACGAGCAGTACTTC.

This clonotype was found many times. The chain joins TRBV6-5 to TRBJ2-7; D call uncertain. Germline assignment: CDR1 MNHEY and CDR2 SVGAGI. The CDR3 runs 14 residues. Trimming removed 6 bases at V and 0 bases at J, with 12 bases between. The CDR3 nucleotides are TGTGCCAGCAGAGTCGGCCAGATCTCCTACGAGCAGTACTTC. The encoded protein is CASRVGQISYEQYF.

This clonotype occurred a few times. The chain uses TRBV19 and TRBJ1-5; D is unresolved. This CDR3 is 14 amino acids long. V dropped 6 bases and J dropped 5 bases, with 14 bases sitting between them. In germline, CDR1 is LNHDA, CDR2 SQIVND (reference sequence). The CDR3 DNA reads as TGTGCCAGTAGGTCTCAGCGAGGGTATCAGCCCCAGCATTTT. Its translation is CASRSQRGYQPQHF.

The rearrangement joins TRBV27 to TRBJ2-2; D unresolved. The CDR3 covers 14 residues. V lost 3 bases and J lost 4, with 9 bases in between. Germline CDR1 is MNHEY and CDR2 is SMNVEV (reference sequence). The CDR3 protein is CASSLMGITGELFF. In DNA, the CDR3 is TGTGCCAGCAGTTTGATGGGAATCACCGGGGAGCTGTTTTTT.

V and J are TRBV6-1 and TRBJ2-7; either TRBD1 or TRBD2 may fit D (6 bases each). Per the germline V gene, CDR1 is MNHNS and CDR2 is SASEGT. V lost 4 bases, J lost 2 bases, and 9 bases lay in between. The CDR3 length is 13 residues. Here the CDR3 reads CASSGRGPYEQYF. In DNA form, the CDR3 reads TGTGCCAGCAGTGGACGGGGGCCCTACGAGCAGTACTTC.

This clonotype was observed many times. The chain combines TRBV7-8 with TRBJ2-2, with TRBD2 matching over 9 bases. This CDR3 has 15 residues. Per germline, CDR1 SGHVS and CDR2 FQNEAQ. Trimming cost V 5 bases and J 7 bases; bases outside gene matches: 8. The CDR3 DNA sequence: TGTGCCAGCAGCGAATTAGCGGGAGAACACGGGGAGCTGTTTTTT. Its translation is CASSELAGEHGELFF.

This sequence joins TRBV9 and TRBJ1-1; tentative D call: TRBD1 (6 bases). The V end was cut by 3 bases, the J end by 4 bases, with 22 bases between. In germline, CDR1 is SGDLS, CDR2 YYNGEE. This CDR3 is 17 amino acids long. The CDR3 here is CASSDPQGGGRLTEAFF. The CDR3 coding sequence is TGTGCCAGCAGCGACCCCCAGGGCGGGGGGCGCCTCACTGAAGCTTTCTTT.

This clonotype was recorded many times. V is TRBV24-1 and J is TRBJ1-1; D remains unclear. Germline V gene sequence: CDR1 KGHDR, CDR2 SFDVKD. Trimming removed 4 bases at V and 10 bases at J, with 12 bases between. CDR3 length equals 12 residues. DNA for the CDR3: TGTGCCACCAGTGAGCCGAATGGTGTAGCTTTCTTT. Its translation: CATSEPNGVAFF.

There are many counts of this clonotype. The genes are TRBV12-3 or TRBV12-4 and TRBJ1-1, with D hard to call. The CDR3 length is 14 residues. Trimming cost V 7 bases and J 0 bases, with 12 bases left between them. As DNA, the CDR3 is TGTGCCAGCACCCAGTCCTACTTGAACACTGAAGCTTTCTTT. It specifies CASTQSYLNTEAFF.

This clonotype was picked up many times. This chain uses TRBV9 with TRBJ1-2; D is ambiguous. V gave up 4 bases and J gave up 8 bases, with 12 bases separating them. The CDR3 consists of 12 residues. Germline assignment: CDR1 SGDLS and CDR2 YYNGEE. The CDR3 nucleotides read TGTGCCAGCAGCTTATCCGGTGGCGGCTACACCTTC. The encoded protein is CASSLSGGGYTF.

This clonotype was observed many times. The chain couples TRBV6-1 to TRBJ2-1, with 7 bases identical to TRBD1. CDR3 length: 14 amino acids. Germline loops: CDR1 MNHNS, CDR2 SASEGT. V shed 6 bases and J 2 bases; nucleotides not matched to a gene: 4. CDR3 DNA: TGTGCCAGCAGCCGGGACAGCGCCTACAATGAGCAGTTCTTC. This translates into CASSRDSAYNEQFF.

A word on this clonotype: A read error is possible here, since a much larger clone lies one base away. Because it lacks the conserved phenylalanine or tryptophan at the end, this CDR3 is likely a read error. The chain carries TRBV7-2 and TRBJ1-1; D may be TRBD1 (5 bases). Germline-derived CDR1 and CDR2 are SGHTA and FQGNSA. The CDR3 sequence is 12 residues long. V dropped 4 bases and J dropped 10 bases, with 13 bases sitting between them. The CDR3 protein is CASSSLRVGAFS. The DNA for the CDR3 is TGTGCCAGCAGCTCCCTCAGGGTCGGAGCTTTCTCT.

In this sample, this clonotype turned up many times. J is TRBJ2-5 and V is TRBV29-1, with a possible D match to TRBD2 (6 bases). Germline V gene sequence: CDR1 SQVTM, CDR2 ANQGSEA. With 1 base removed from V and 3 bases from J, the gap between germline ends came to 9 bases. The CDR3 has 13 residues. CDR3 amino acids: CSVEGIAEETQYF. The CDR3 bases are TGCAGCGTTGAAGGAATAGCGGAAGAGACCCAGTACTTC.

This clonotype was counted at least ten times. The V call is TRBV7-2, the J call TRBJ1-2; D perhaps matches TRBD1 (6 bases). Trimming left V 2 bases short and J 3 bases short, with 7 bases between. The CDR3 spans 13 residues. From germline, CDR1 is SGHTA and CDR2 FQGNSA. CDR3 bases: TGTGCCAGCAGCTTACAGGGGTACTATGGCTACACCTTC. This translates into CASSLQGYYGYTF.

This clonotype was seen a handful of times. The chain carries TRBV5-4 and TRBJ2-2, with D possibly matching TRBD2 (6 bases). The germline V gene encodes CDR1 SGHNT and CDR2 YYREEE (reference sequence). V lost 4 bases and J lost 1, with 14 bases in between. The CDR3 runs 16 residues. Here the CDR3 reads CASSPELAKNTGELFF. The DNA for the CDR3 is TGTGCCAGCAGCCCCGAGCTAGCGAAGAACACCGGGGAGCTGTTTTTT.

This clonotype was found many times. The genes are TRBV4-2 and TRBJ2-5, with 9 bases aligning to TRBD1. J gave up 3 bases and V 1 base, and 0 bases lay outside the gene matches. CDR1 and CDR2 from the germline V gene are LGHNA and YNFKEQ. The CDR3 totals 14 residues. The CDR3 loop is CASSQGDREETQYF. The CDR3 coding sequence is TGTGCCAGCAGCCAAGGGGACAGGGAAGAGACCCAGTACTTC.

This clonotype was seen at least ten times. The chain recombines TRBV11-3 with TRBJ1-1; a possible D gene is TRBD1 (6 bases). The CDR3 has 14 residues. Trimming shortened V by 5 bases and J by 1 base, and 11 bases separated the two germline ends. The V gene's germline CDR1 is SGHNT and CDR2 YENEEA. The CDR3 DNA sequence: TGTGCCAGCAGCAAAGGGGGAGCGAACACTGAAGCTTTCTTT. Amino acid sequence: CASSKGGANTEAFF.

The gene calls are TRBV5-4 and TRBJ2-3; D may be TRBD1 (8 bases). Germline CDR1 reads SGHNT; CDR2 reads YYREEE (reference sequence). This CDR3 spans 14 amino acids. V lost 5 bases and J lost 3, with 13 bases in between. CDR3 residues: CASRYRGGTDTQYF. CDR3 in DNA: TGTGCCAGCAGATACAGGGGGGGGACAGATACGCAGTATTTT.

V usage is TRBV12-3 or TRBV12-4 and J usage is TRBJ2-1; D unclear. V lost 6 bases and J 4 bases, leaving 13 bases between the germline ends. There are 14 residues in the CDR3. The CDR3 sequence: CASSQEIPYNEQFF. Written as DNA, the CDR3 is TGTGCCAGCAGCCAAGAAATCCCTTACAATGAGCAGTTCTTC.